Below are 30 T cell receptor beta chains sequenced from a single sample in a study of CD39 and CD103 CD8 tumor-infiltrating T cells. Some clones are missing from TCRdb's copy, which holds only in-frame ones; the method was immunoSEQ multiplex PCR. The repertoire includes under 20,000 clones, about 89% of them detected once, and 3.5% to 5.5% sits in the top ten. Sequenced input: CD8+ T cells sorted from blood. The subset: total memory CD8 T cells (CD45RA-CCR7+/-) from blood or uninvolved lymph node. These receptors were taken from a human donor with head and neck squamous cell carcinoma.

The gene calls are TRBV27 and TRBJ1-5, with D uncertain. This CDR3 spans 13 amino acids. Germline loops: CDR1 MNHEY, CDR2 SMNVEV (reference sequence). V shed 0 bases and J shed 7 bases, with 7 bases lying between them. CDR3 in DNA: TGTGCCAGCAGTTTATCAGGGTCCCAGCCCCAGCATTTT. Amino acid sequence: CASSLSGSQPQHF.

Here the CDR3 DNA reads TGTGCCAGCAGCTTGGATCCCTGGCCGAGGGAGACCCAGTACTTC. Amino acid sequence: CASSLDPWPRETQYF. This chain connects TRBV7-9 to TRBJ2-5; D is ambiguous. The CDR3 covers 15 residues. The ends were cut back, 3 bases at V and 5 bases at J, with 16 bases in the middle. CDR1 and CDR2 (germline): SEHNR, FQNEAQ (reference sequence). The full variable domain, completed using reference TRBV7-9 and TRBJ2-5, is DTGVSQNPRHKITKRGQNVTFRCDPISEHNRLYWYRQTLGQGPEFLTYFQNEAQLEKSRLLSDRFSAERPKGSFSTLEIQRTEQGDSAMYLCASSLDPWPRETQYFGPGTRLLVL.

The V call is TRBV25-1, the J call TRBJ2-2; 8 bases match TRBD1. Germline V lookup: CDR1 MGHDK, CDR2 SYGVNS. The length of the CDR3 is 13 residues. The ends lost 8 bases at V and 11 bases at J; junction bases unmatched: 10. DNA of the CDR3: TGTGCCAGCGGCGTAGCCGGACAGGGTGAGCTGTTTTTT. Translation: CASGVAGQGELFF.

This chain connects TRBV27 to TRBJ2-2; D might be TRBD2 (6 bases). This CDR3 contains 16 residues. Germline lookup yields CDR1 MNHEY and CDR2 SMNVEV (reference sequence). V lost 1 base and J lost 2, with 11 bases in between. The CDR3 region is CASSLFWRGNTGELFF. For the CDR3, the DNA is TGTGCCAGCAGTTTATTCTGGCGGGGAAACACCGGGGAGCTGTTTTTT.

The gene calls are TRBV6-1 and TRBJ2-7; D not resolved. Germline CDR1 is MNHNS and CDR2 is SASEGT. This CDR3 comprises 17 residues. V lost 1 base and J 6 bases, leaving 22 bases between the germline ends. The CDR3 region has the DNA TGTGCCAGCAGTGAAGAAGGATACCCAAGGGCTATTAGCGAGCAGTACTTC. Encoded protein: CASSEEGYPRAISEQYF.

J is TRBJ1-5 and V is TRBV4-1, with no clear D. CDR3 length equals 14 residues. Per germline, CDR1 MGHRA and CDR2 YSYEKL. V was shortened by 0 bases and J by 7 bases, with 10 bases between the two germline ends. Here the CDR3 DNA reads TGCGCCAGCAGCCAAGATAGTACGATGCAGCCCCAGCATTTT. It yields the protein CASSQDSTMQPQHF.

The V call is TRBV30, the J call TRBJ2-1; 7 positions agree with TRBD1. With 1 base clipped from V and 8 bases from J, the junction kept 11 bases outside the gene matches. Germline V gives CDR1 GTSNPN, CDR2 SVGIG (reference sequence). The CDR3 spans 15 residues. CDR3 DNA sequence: TGTGCCTGGAGTGGCTCCCTTCCTCAGGGGGATGAGCAGTTCTTC. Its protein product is CAWSGSLPQGDEQFF.

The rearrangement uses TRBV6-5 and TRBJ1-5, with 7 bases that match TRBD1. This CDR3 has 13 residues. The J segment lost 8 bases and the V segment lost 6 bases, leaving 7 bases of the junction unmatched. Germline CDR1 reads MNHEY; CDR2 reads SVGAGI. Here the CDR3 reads CASSSTGNKPQHF. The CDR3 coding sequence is TGTGCCAGCAGCTCGACAGGGAACAAGCCCCAGCATTTT.

CDR3 protein: CASVEAGRALNEQFF. The CDR3 DNA sequence: TGTGCCAGTGTCGAGGCGGGGAGGGCTTTGAATGAGCAGTTCTTC. This chain links TRBV2 with TRBJ2-1; TRBD2 matches 7 bases. V shed 9 bases and J 7 bases; nucleotides not matched to a gene: 15. Germline CDR1 SNHLY, CDR2 FYNNEI. This CDR3 contains 15 residues. Based on the CDR3 plus reference TRBV2 and TRBJ2-1, the full variable domain is EPEVTQTPSHQVTQMGQEVILRCVPISNHLYFYWYRQILGQKVEFLVSFYNNEISEKSEIFDDQFSVERPDGSNFTLKIRSTKLEDSAMYFCASVEAGRALNEQFFGPGTRLTVL.

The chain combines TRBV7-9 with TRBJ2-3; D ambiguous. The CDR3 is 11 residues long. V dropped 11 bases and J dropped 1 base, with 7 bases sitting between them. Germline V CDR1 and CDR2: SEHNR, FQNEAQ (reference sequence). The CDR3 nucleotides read TGTGCCGGGGAAGGCACAGATACGCAGTATTTT. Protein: CAGEGTDTQYF. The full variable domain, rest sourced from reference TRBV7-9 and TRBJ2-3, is DTGVSQNPRHKITKRGQNVTFRCDPISEHNRLYWYRQTLGQGPEFLTYFQNEAQLEKSRLLSDRFSAERPKGSFSTLEIQRTEQGDSAMYLCAGEGTDTQYFGPGTRLTVL.

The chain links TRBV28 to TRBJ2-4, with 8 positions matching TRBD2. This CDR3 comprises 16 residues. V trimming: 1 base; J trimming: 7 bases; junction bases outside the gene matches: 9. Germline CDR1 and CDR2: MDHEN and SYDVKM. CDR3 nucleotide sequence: TGTGCCAGCAGTTTATATCGCGGGGGGCCGGGGAACATTCAGTACTTC. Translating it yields CASSLYRGGPGNIQYF.

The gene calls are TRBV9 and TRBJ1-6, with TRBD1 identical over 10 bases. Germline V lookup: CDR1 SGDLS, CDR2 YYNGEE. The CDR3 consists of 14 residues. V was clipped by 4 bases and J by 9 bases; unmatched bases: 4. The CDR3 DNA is TGTGCCAGCAGCCCGGGACAGGGGAGTTCACCCCTCCACTTT. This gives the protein CASSPGQGSSPLHF. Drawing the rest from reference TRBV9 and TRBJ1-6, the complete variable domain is DSGVTQTPKHLITATGQRVTLRCSPRSGDLSVYWYQQSLDQGLQFLIQYYNGEERAKGNILERFSAQQFPDLHSELNLSSLELGDSALYFCASSPGQGSSPLHFGNGTRLTVT.

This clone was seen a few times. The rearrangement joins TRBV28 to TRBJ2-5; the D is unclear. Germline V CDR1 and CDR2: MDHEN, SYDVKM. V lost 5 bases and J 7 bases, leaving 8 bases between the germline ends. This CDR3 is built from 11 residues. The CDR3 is CASSPGVTQYF. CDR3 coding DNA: TGTGCCAGCAGTCCGGGTGTGACCCAGTACTTC.

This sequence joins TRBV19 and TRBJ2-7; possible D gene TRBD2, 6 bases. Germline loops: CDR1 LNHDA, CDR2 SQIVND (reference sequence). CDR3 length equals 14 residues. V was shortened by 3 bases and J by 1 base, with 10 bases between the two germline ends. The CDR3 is CASSMGSGSYEQYF. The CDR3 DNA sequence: TGTGCCAGTAGTATGGGTAGCGGATCCTACGAGCAGTACTTC.

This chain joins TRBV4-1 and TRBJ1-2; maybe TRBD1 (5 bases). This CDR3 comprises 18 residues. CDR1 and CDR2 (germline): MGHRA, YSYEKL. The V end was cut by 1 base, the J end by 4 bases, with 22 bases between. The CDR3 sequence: CASSQVFGPGGDFYGYTF. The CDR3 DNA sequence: TGCGCCAGCAGCCAAGTTTTCGGACCGGGTGGGGACTTCTATGGCTACACCTTC.

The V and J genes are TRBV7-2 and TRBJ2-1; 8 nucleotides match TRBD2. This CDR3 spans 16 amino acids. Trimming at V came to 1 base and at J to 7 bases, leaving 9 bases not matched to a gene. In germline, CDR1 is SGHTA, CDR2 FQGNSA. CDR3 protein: CASSLVPGGPKNEQFF. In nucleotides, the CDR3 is TGTGCCAGCAGCTTAGTCCCGGGGGGGCCTAAGAATGAGCAGTTCTTC.

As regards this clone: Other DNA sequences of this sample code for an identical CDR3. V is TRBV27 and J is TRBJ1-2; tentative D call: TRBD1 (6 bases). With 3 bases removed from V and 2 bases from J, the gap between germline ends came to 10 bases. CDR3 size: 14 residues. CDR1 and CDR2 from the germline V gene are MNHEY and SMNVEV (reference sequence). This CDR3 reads CASSLGGRNYGYTF. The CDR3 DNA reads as TGTGCCAGCAGTTTGGGGGGGCGGAACTATGGCTACACCTTC.

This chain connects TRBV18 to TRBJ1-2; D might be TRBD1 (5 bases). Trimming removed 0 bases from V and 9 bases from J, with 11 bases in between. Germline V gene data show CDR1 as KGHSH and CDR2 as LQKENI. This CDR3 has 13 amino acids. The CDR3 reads CASSPPAGGSYTF. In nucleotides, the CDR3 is TGTGCCAGCTCACCACCCGCCGGGGGAAGCTACACCTTC.

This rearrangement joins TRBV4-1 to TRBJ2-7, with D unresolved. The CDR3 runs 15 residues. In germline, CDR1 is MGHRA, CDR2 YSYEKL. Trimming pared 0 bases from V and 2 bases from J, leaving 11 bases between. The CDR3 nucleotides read TGCGCCAGCAGCCAAGATCCCCCCAAGCCCTACGAGCAGTACTTC. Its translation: CASSQDPPKPYEQYF.

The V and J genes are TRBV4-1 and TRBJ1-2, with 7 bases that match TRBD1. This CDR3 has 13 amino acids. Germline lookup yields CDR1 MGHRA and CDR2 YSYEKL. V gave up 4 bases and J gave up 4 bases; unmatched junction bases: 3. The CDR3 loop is CASSLQGVYGYTF. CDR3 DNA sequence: TGCGCCAGCAGCCTCCAGGGGGTCTATGGCTACACCTTC.

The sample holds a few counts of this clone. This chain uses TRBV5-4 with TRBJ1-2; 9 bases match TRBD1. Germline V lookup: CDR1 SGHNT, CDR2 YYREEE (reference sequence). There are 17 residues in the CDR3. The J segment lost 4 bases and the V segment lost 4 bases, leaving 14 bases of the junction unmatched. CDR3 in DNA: TGTGCCAGCAGCCCAGAGCCTTCGGGACAGGGACCCTATGGCTACACCTTC. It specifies CASSPEPSGQGPYGYTF.

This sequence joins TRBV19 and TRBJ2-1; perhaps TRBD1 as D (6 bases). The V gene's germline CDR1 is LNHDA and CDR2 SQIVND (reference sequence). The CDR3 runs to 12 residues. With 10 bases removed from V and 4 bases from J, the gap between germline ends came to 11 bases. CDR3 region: CATLQGYNEQFF. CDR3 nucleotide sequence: TGTGCCACTCTACAGGGATACAATGAGCAGTTCTTC.

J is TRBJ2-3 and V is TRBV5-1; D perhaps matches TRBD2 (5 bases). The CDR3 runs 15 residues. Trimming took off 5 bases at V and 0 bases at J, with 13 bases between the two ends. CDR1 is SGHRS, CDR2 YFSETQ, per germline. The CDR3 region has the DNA TGCGCCAGCAGATACCTAGCTAGGAGCACAGATACGCAGTATTTT. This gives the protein CASRYLARSTDTQYF.

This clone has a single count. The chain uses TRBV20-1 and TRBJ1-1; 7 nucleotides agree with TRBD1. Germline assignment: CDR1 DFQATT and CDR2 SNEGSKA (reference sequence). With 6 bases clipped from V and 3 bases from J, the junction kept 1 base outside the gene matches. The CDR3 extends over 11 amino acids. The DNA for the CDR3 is TGCAGTGCCCAGGGGGACACTGAAGCTTTCTTT. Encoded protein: CSAQGDTEAFF.

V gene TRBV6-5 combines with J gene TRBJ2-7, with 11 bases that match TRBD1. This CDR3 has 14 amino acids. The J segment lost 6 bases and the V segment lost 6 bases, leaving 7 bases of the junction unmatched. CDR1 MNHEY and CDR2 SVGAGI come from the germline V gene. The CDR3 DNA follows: TGTGCCAGCAGCCATCAGGGGACAGGGGGCGAGCAGTACTTC. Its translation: CASSHQGTGGEQYF.

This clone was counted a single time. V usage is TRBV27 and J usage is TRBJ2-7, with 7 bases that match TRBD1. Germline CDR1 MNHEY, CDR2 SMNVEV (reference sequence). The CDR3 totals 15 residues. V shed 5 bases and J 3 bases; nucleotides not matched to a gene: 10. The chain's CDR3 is CASSMTGPLGYEQYF. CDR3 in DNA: TGTGCCAGCAGTATGACAGGGCCCCTGGGCTACGAGCAGTACTTC.

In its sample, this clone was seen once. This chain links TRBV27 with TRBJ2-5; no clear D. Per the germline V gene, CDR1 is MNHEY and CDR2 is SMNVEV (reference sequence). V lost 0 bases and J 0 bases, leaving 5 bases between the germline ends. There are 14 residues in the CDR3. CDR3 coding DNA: TGTGCCAGCAGTTTATCTGGGGACCAAGAGACCCAGTACTTC. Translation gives CASSLSGDQETQYF.

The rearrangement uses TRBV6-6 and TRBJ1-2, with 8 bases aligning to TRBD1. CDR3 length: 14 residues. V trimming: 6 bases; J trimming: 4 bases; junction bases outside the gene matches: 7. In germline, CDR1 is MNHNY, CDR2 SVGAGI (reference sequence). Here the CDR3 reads CASSLDRGGYGYTF. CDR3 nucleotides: TGTGCCAGCAGCCTCGACAGGGGAGGCTATGGCTACACCTTC.

CDR3 DNA sequence: TGCGCCAGCAGCTTTGGCAGGGGGCGGGAAGCTTTCTTT. Encoded protein: CASSFGRGREAFF. The chain recombines TRBV5-1 with TRBJ1-1; TRBD1 matches 8 bases. Looked up from germline, CDR1 is SGHRS and CDR2 is YFSETQ. The CDR3 extends over 13 amino acids. The V segment lost 2 bases and the J segment 8 bases; nucleotides outside the gene matches: 5.

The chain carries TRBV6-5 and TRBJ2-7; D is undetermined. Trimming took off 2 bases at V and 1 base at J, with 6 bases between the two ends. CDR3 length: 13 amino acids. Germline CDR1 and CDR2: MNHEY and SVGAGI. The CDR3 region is CASSYRESYEQYF. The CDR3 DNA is TGTGCCAGCAGTTACAGGGAATCCTACGAGCAGTACTTC.